This T cell receptor beta chain emerged from a study of shared clonotypes between healthy human individuals. Study context: The donors, a couple of women and a few men, were aged 18 to 49.

Study conclusions and caveats: It was only blood that was sampled, and tissue repertoires likely differ.

As processed by the authors: Filtering was not the same, since immunoSEQ gave junction-only sequences without quality scores. Assay: immunoSEQ multiplex PCR; the TCRdb copy retains only in-frame clones and omits some. That table supplies the V and J calls and clone size; D and trimming were determined from the DNA. Among 400,000 to 550,000 clones, roughly 85% were seen once, and the ten largest hold about 12%. Remarks on this clone: Antigen: not known.

V was clipped by 3 bases and J by 5 bases, with 10 bases between them. CDR1 is MGHDK, CDR2 SYGVNS, per germline. The CDR3 sequence is 13 residues long. This clonotype was obtained from a woman aged 40 to 50 in good health. Some clones in this sample may be carry-over from other donors' samples. The rearrangement uses TRBV25-1 and TRBJ2-5, with D maybe TRBD2 (6 bases). Material for sequencing was PBMCs. CDR3 loop: CASSDPGRETQYF. The DNA for the CDR3 is TGTGCCAGCAGTGACCCAGGGAGGGAGACCCAGTACTTC.